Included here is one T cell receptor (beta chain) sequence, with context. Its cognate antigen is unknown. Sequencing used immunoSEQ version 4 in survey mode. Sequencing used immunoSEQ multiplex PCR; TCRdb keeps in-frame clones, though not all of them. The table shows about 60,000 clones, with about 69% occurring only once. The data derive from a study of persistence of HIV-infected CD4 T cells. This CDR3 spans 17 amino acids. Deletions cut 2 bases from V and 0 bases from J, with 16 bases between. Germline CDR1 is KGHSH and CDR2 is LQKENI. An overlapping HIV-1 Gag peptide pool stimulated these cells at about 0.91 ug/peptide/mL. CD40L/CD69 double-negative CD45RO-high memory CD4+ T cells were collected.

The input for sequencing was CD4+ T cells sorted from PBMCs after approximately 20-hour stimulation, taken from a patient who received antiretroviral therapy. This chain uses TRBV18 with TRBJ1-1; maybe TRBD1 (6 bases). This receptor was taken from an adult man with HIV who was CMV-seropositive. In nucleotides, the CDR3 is TGTGCCAGCTCACCAAGGCCGTTGGGGGGGCTGAACACTGAAGCTTTCTTT. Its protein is CASSPRPLGGLNTEAFF.